The T cell receptor (beta chain) described here comes from a study of T-cell reconstitution after alpha-beta-depleted transplantation in children (TCRdb year 2016). Regarding the complete study: T-cell immune reconstitution after TCRalphabeta/CD19-depleted allogeneic hematopoietic cell transplantation in children was quantitatively tracked in the study by means of TCR repertoire profiling.

About this clonotype itself: Its antigen target is currently unknown. No much larger clone exists at a distance of one base, and base qualities are not known.

The treatment or condition label corresponds to: allogeneic hematopoietic cell transplantation with graft depleted of TCRalphabeta T cells and CD19 B cells. The children who served as transplant recipients had been given grafts of TCRalphabeta/CD19-depleted allogeneic hematopoietic cells. Beyond this particular receptor, the publication reports: The apparently early recovery of alphabetaT-cell counts about two months after transplant reportedly depended on only several hundred rapidly expanded clones that came from non-depleted graft cells. In some patients, high TCRbeta diversity at day 60 was attributed to recipient T cells and intrathymic progenitors that had survived conditioning. Over the following months the frequencies of hyperexpanded clones went down, and after one year T-cell counts and TCRbeta diversity were mostly credited to newly produced T cells.

According to the germline V gene, CDR1 reads MGHRA and CDR2 reads YSYEKL. Reading from cysteine to phenylalanine, the CDR3 counts 15 amino acids. Only the CDR3 region is kept as DNA, spanning 45 bases read in frame from base 1. Trimming removed 8 bases from V and 2 bases from J; the gene matches leave 7 bases unexplained. Libraries were built with PCR. Reads for this sample came from an Illumina HiSeq 2500. TCR library preparation used molecular barcoding, with unique molecular identifiers applied to normalize quantification of the TCRbeta repertoire. TCRdb ran its own pipeline on the public reads, namely fastp trimming at Q25 and MiXCR clone calling, and kept in-frame beta chains. For every CDR3 protein sequence, its rows merge into one entry that carries the most common genes and DNA. The sample table shows 700,000 to 950,000 distinct CDR3 sequences, and around 15% are seen once. The ten largest clones capture roughly 5% of the sample.

This receptor chain uses TRBV4-1 and TRBJ2-3; 10 central nucleotides agree with TRBD2. The source material was PBMCs, mostly from graft donor cells, sampled 360 days after TCRalphabeta/CD19-depleted stem cell transplant. The TCR was taken from a male patient younger than 18 who had a stem cell transplant for acute lymphoblastic leukemia, so the T cells may come from the graft donor. The DNA sequence is as follows: TGCGCCAGCGGCTCCGGGACTAGCGTCACAGATACGCAGTATTTT. It translates to CASGSGTSVTDTQYF.